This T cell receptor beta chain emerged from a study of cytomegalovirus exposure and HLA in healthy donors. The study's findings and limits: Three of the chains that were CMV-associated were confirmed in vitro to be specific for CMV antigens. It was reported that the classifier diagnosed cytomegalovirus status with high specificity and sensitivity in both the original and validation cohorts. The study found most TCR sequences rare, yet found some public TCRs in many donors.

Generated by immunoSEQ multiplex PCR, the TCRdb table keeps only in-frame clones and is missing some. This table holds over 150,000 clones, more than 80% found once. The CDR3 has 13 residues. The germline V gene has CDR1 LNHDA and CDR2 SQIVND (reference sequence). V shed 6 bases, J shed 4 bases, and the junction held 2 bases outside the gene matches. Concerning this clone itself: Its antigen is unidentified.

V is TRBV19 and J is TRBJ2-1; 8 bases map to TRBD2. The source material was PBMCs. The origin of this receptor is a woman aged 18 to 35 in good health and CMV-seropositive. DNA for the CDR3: TGTGCCAGTAGGCGGGGGGCGTACAATGAGCAGTTCTTC. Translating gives CASRRGAYNEQFF.